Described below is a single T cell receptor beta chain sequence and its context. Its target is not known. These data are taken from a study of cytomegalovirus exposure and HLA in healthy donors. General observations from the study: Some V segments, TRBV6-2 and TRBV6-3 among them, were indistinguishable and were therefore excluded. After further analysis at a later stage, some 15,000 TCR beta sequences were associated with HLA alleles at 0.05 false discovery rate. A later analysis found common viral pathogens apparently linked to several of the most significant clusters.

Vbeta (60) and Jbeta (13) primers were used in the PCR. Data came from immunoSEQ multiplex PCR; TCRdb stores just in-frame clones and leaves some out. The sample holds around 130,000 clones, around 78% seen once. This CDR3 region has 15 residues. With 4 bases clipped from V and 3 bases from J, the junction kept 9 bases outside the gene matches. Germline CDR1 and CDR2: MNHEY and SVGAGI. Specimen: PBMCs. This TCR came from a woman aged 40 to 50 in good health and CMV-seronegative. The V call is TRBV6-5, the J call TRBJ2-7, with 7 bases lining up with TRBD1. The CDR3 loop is CASSLGTGVLYEQYF. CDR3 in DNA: TGTGCCAGCAGTTTAGGAACAGGGGTGCTCTACGAGCAGTACTTC.